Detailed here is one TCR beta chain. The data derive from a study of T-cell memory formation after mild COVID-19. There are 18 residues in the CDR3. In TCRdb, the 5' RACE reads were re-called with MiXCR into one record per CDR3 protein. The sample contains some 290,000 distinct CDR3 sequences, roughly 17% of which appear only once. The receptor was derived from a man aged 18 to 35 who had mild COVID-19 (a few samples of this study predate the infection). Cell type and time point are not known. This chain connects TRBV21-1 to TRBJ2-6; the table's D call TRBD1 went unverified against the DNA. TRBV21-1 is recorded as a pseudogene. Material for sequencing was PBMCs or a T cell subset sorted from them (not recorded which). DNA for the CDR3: TGTGCCAGCAGCCCCGAGGGACACCGAAGCTCTGGGGCCAACGTCCTGACTTTC. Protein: CASSPEGHRSSGANVLTF.